A selection of T cell receptor beta chains follows, all from one sample in a study of CD8 T cells in Susac syndrome. TCRdb reprocessed the immunoSEQ multiplex PCR reads via MiXCR and lists one record per CDR3 protein. In the table there are 150,000 to 200,000 distinct CDR3 sequences, 90% to 95% of which are singletons. Sequences were obtained from CD8+ T cells from PBMCs. The origin of the receptors is a human donor with multiple sclerosis. CDR3s include the opening cysteine and the closing phenylalanine or tryptophan. The order of the fields is D gene, clone size, CDR3 length, J gene, V gene, CDR3 DNA, CDR3 protein. A D gene is named only where the DNA matches it firmly. The size of a clone is reported for some rows only, either as once, few or many, or as a class for expanded clones.

d_call: -
clone_size: -
cdr3_length: 13
j_call: TRBJ1-1
v_call: TRBV29-1
cdr3_nt: TGCAGCGTCGGTCCCCCACGGAACACTGAAGCTTTCTTT
cdr3_aa: CSVGPPRNTEAFF

d_call: -
clone_size: -
cdr3_length: 11
j_call: TRBJ2-5
v_call: TRBV20-1
cdr3_nt: TGCAGTGCGGAGGAGGAAGAGACCCAGTACTTC
cdr3_aa: CSAEEEETQYF

d_call: -
clone_size: once
cdr3_length: 15
j_call: TRBJ2-7
v_call: TRBV27
cdr3_nt: TGTGCCAGCAGTTTCACTGGGGGGGCGACCTACGAGCAGTACTTC
cdr3_aa: CASSFTGGATYEQYF

d_call: -
clone_size: -
cdr3_length: 15
j_call: TRBJ1-1
v_call: TRBV4-1
cdr3_nt: TGCGCCAGCAGCCAAGAGGTCAGGAACGTCGCTGAAGCTTTCTTT
cdr3_aa: CASSQEVRNVAEAFF

d_call: TRBD1
clone_size: -
cdr3_length: 17
j_call: TRBJ1-2
v_call: TRBV28
cdr3_nt: TGTGCCAGCAGTTTCCGGGACAGGGGACCGACGGACTATGGCTACACCTTC
cdr3_aa: CASSFRDRGPTDYGYTF

d_call: TRBD2
clone_size: -
cdr3_length: 13
j_call: TRBJ2-7
v_call: TRBV2
cdr3_nt: TGTGCCATATCCCCCAGCGGGGGGTACGAGCAGTACTTC
cdr3_aa: CAISPSGGYEQYF

d_call: -
clone_size: -
cdr3_length: 12
j_call: TRBJ1-4
v_call: TRBV4-1
cdr3_nt: TGCGCCAGCAGCCATGAAAATGAAAAACTGTTTTTT
cdr3_aa: CASSHENEKLFF

d_call: TRBD2
clone_size: -
cdr3_length: 14
j_call: TRBJ2-3
v_call: TRBV29-1
cdr3_nt: TGCAGCGCGGATAGCGGGAGGGCCGCAGATACGCAGTATTTT
cdr3_aa: CSADSGRAADTQYF

d_call: -
clone_size: -
cdr3_length: 14
j_call: TRBJ1-1
v_call: TRBV4-1
cdr3_nt: TGCGCCAGCAGCCAAATTACGGTGAACACTGAAGCTTTCTTT
cdr3_aa: CASSQITVNTEAFF

d_call: -
clone_size: -
cdr3_length: 12
j_call: TRBJ2-2
v_call: TRBV12-3/TRBV12-4
cdr3_nt: TGTGCCAGCAGTTGGGACACCGGGGAGCTGTTTTTT
cdr3_aa: CASSWDTGELFF

d_call: TRBD1
clone_size: -
cdr3_length: 16
j_call: TRBJ1-2
v_call: TRBV19
cdr3_nt: TGTGCCAGTAGTATAGTTCCCGACAGGGCCCTCTATGGCTACACCTTC
cdr3_aa: CASSIVPDRALYGYTF

d_call: -
clone_size: -
cdr3_length: 14
j_call: TRBJ2-7
v_call: TRBV5-6
cdr3_nt: TGTGCCAGCAGCTTGGACAGGCGACCCTACGAGCAGTACTTC
cdr3_aa: CASSLDRRPYEQYF

d_call: -
clone_size: -
cdr3_length: 14
j_call: TRBJ2-7
v_call: TRBV7-8
cdr3_nt: TGTGCCAGCAGCCGTTACGGGATGATAGTCGAGCAGTACTTC
cdr3_aa: CASSRYGMIVEQYF

d_call: -
clone_size: -
cdr3_length: 10
j_call: TRBJ1-1
v_call: TRBV29-1
cdr3_nt: TGCAGCGTGTTGAACACTGAAGCTTTCTTT
cdr3_aa: CSVLNTEAFF

d_call: TRBD2
clone_size: once
cdr3_length: 16
j_call: TRBJ2-7
v_call: TRBV2
cdr3_nt: TGTGCCAGCAGTGGCTCGAGCGGGAGGGCCTCCTACGAGCAGTACTTC
cdr3_aa: CASSGSSGRASYEQYF

d_call: -
clone_size: once
cdr3_length: 14
j_call: TRBJ2-1
v_call: TRBV20-1
cdr3_nt: TGCAGTGCTAGTGTCCCGAGCTCCTACAATGAGCAGTTCTTC
cdr3_aa: CSASVPSSYNEQFF

d_call: -
clone_size: -
cdr3_length: 17
j_call: TRBJ1-5
v_call: TRBV30
cdr3_nt: TGTGCCTGGAGTGTACGGGAGGGGGTCTATAGCAATCAGCCCCAGCATTTT
cdr3_aa: CAWSVREGVYSNQPQHF

d_call: TRBD1
clone_size: once
cdr3_length: 14
j_call: TRBJ2-3
v_call: TRBV20-1
cdr3_nt: TGCAGTGCCCCTGGGACAGCTAGCACAGATACGCAGTATTTT
cdr3_aa: CSAPGTASTDTQYF

d_call: -
clone_size: -
cdr3_length: 17
j_call: TRBJ2-7
v_call: TRBV4-2
cdr3_nt: TGTGCCAGCAGCCAAGACCGGGGGACCGAACCTTCCTACGAGCAGTACTTC
cdr3_aa: CASSQDRGTEPSYEQYF

d_call: TRBD2
clone_size: -
cdr3_length: 17
j_call: TRBJ2-1
v_call: TRBV3-1
cdr3_nt: TGTGCCAGCAGCCAAGAGCTAGCGGGAGGGCACAACAATGAGCAGTTCTTC
cdr3_aa: CASSQELAGGHNNEQFF

d_call: -
clone_size: -
cdr3_length: 13
j_call: TRBJ1-5
v_call: TRBV4-1
cdr3_nt: TGCGCCAGCAGCCACCATAGCAATCAGCCCCAGCATTTT
cdr3_aa: CASSHHSNQPQHF

d_call: -
clone_size: -
cdr3_length: 15
j_call: TRBJ1-2
v_call: TRBV4-2
cdr3_nt: TGTGCCAGCAGCCAAGATCTTACAGGACACTATGGCTACACCTTC
cdr3_aa: CASSQDLTGHYGYTF

d_call: -
clone_size: -
cdr3_length: 13
j_call: TRBJ2-7
v_call: TRBV27
cdr3_nt: TGTGCCAGCAGTTTATCAGGTAGCAGCGAGCAGTACTTC
cdr3_aa: CASSLSGSSEQYF

d_call: -
clone_size: once
cdr3_length: 15
j_call: TRBJ2-7
v_call: TRBV7-3
cdr3_nt: TGTGCCAGCAGCTTACTGGCTGGAAGCTCCTACGAGCAGTACTTC
cdr3_aa: CASSLLAGSSYEQYF

d_call: TRBD2
clone_size: -
cdr3_length: 16
j_call: TRBJ2-3
v_call: TRBV20-1
cdr3_nt: TGCAGTGCCCTGCGGGGACTAGATTATGACACAGATACGCAGTATTTT
cdr3_aa: CSALRGLDYDTDTQYF

d_call: -
clone_size: -
cdr3_length: 15
j_call: TRBJ1-5
v_call: TRBV18
cdr3_nt: TGTGCCAGCTCACCACCGGGATTCGGAAATCAGCCCCAGCATTTT
cdr3_aa: CASSPPGFGNQPQHF

d_call: TRBD2
clone_size: -
cdr3_length: 15
j_call: TRBJ2-7
v_call: TRBV28
cdr3_nt: TGTGCCAGCAGCCCCCCGGGTGCGGGAGTCTACGAGCAGTACTTC
cdr3_aa: CASSPPGAGVYEQYF